This T cell receptor (beta chain) is from a study of cytomegalovirus exposure and HLA in healthy donors. Worth noting for this clone: The antigen is unknown.

Whole-study findings and limits: In an earlier analysis, about 87% or about 30%: the productive usage of most TCR beta V segments. Cytomegalovirus-associated status was assigned to roughly 160 TCR beta chains. When analyzed later, a missense DCLRE1C variant was found to be linked to TCR beta V- and J-gene trimming. Later analysis identified several of the most significant clusters that appeared linked to common viral pathogens.

The V gene's germline CDR1 is SNHLY and CDR2 FYNNEI. Trimming removed 5 bases from V and 5 bases from J, with 9 bases in between. The CDR3 is made up of 13 amino acids. This PCR relied on a set of 60 Vbeta primers and 13 Jbeta primers. Clones were read by immunoSEQ multiplex PCR, and TCRdb kept only the in-frame ones, dropping some. The table lists 110,000 or so clones, nearly 15% of them singletons. Material: PBMCs. The clonotype was recovered from a female donor in good health and CMV-seronegative. The chain joins TRBV2 to TRBJ2-2; D unresolved. In nucleotides, the CDR3 is TGTGCCAGCAGTTCATTTTTTACCGGGGAGCTGTTTTTT. Translating it yields CASSSFFTGELFF. Looking up the rest from reference TRBV2 and TRBJ2-2 gives the full variable domain: EPEVTQTPSHQVTQMGQEVILRCVPISNHLYFYWYRQILGQKVEFLVSFYNNEISEKSEIFDDQFSVERPDGSNFTLKIRSTKLEDSAMYFCASSSFFTGELFFGEGSRLTVL.